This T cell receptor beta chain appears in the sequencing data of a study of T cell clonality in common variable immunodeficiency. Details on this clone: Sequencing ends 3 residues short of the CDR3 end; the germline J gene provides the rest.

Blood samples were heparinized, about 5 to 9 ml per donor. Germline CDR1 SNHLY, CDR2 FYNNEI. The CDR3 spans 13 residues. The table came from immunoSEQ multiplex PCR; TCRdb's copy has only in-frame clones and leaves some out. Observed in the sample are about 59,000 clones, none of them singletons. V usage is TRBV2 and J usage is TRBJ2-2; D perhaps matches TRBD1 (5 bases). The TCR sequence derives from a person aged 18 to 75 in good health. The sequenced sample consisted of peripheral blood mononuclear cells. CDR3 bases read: TGTGCCAGCAGTGAACAGGGCGTTGAAAAG. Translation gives CASSEQGVEK. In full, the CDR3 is CASSEQGVEKLFF.